These T cell receptor beta chains were read from a single sample in a study of blood T cell repertoires in COVID-19. Sequencing was performed with immunoSEQ multiplex PCR; in TCRdb, only in-frame clones are kept and a portion is missing. This table holds 400,000 to 450,000 clones, approximately 90% found once. Sequencing was carried out using peripheral blood. The receptors stem from a man between 18 and 29 years old with COVID-19, enrolled during active disease. The CDR3 runs from the conserved cysteine through the conserved F or W. A D gene is named only where the DNA matches it firmly. Clone size is not always given. Where it is, it says once, few, many or a class for expanded clones.

abundance	v_gene	d_gene	j_gene	CDR3aa	CDR3nt
few	TRBV7-9	NA	TRBJ1-2	CASSPSFGRGRGYTF	TGTGCCAGCAGCCCGAGCTTTGGCAGGGGAAGGGGCTACACCTTC
NA	TRBV6-1	NA	TRBJ1-1	CASSESTVMNTEAFF	TGTGCCAGCAGTGAATCGACAGTAATGAACACTGAAGCTTTCTTT
many	TRBV18	NA	TRBJ2-3	CASSPRNGGTDTQYF	TGTGCCAGCTCACCACGGAACGGGGGCACAGATACGCAGTATTTT
NA	TRBV4-1	TRBD1	TRBJ1-2	CASSQTGGVYGYTF	TGCGCCAGCAGCCAAACAGGGGGCGTCTATGGCTACACCTTC
NA	TRBV24-1	NA	TRBJ2-3	CATLGADDTQYF	TGTGCCACCCTTGGGGCGGACGATACGCAGTATTTT
NA	TRBV18	TRBD2	TRBJ2-1	CASSPLAGGSYNEQFF	TGTGCCAGCTCACCGCTAGCGGGAGGTTCCTACAATGAGCAGTTCTTC
NA	TRBV7-9	TRBD1	TRBJ2-7	CASSLMAGGYEQYF	TGTGCCAGCAGCTTAATGGCAGGGGGCTACGAGCAGTACTTC
NA	TRBV19	NA	TRBJ1-3	CASRAFTSGNTIYF	TGTGCCAGTAGGGCCTTTACCTCTGGAAACACCATATATTTT
NA	TRBV11-2	TRBD1	TRBJ1-1	CASSYRDRAGTEAFF	TGTGCCAGCAGCTACCGGGACAGGGCGGGGACTGAAGCTTTCTTT
NA	TRBV18	NA	TRBJ2-2	CASCDSSNTGELFF	TGTGCCAGCTGCGACAGCTCGAACACCGGGGAGCTGTTTTTT
NA	TRBV7-9	TRBD1	TRBJ2-3	CASSLYRDRGADTQYF	TGTGCCAGCAGCTTATACCGGGACAGGGGGGCAGATACGCAGTATTTT
NA	TRBV6-5	NA	TRBJ1-2	CASSYSGGRDGYTF	TGTGCCAGCAGTTACTCGGGGGGAAGGGATGGCTACACCTTC
NA	TRBV29-1	NA	TRBJ2-1	CSPAHMTGLQYEQFF	TGCAGCCCAGCCCACATGACAGGCTTACAATATGAGCAGTTCTTC
NA	TRBV27	NA	TRBJ2-7	CASSLWADTYEQYF	TGTGCCAGCAGTTTATGGGCGGACACCTACGAGCAGTACTTC
once	TRBV18	NA	TRBJ2-2	CASSGTGPRSTGELFF	TGTGCCAGCTCAGGTACAGGACCGAGAAGCACCGGGGAGCTGTTTTTT
NA	TRBV9	NA	TRBJ1-3	CASSVGEIGNTIYF	TGTGCCAGCAGCGTAGGGGAGATCGGAAACACCATATATTTT
NA	TRBV5-1	NA	TRBJ2-1	CASSLGDWNEQFF	TGCGCCAGCAGCTTGGGCGATTGGAATGAGCAGTTCTTC
NA	TRBV24-1	TRBD1	TRBJ2-1	CATSDSGTGLSSYNEQFF	TGTGCCACCAGTGATTCGGGGACAGGGCTTAGCTCCTACAATGAGCAGTTCTTC
NA	TRBV11-2	TRBD1	TRBJ2-7	CASSFRQGPYEQYF	TGTGCCAGCAGCTTCCGACAGGGCCCCTACGAGCAGTACTTC
NA	TRBV27	NA	TRBJ2-3	CASSLNRRQHTDTQYF	TGTGCCAGCAGTTTAAATCGGCGGCAGCACACAGATACGCAGTATTTT
NA	TRBV4-1	NA	TRBJ2-3	CASSQAQGLGTDTQYF	TGCGCCAGCAGCCAAGCTCAGGGGCTGGGCACAGATACGCAGTATTTT
NA	TRBV5-1	NA	TRBJ2-7	CASSGSIAGRDSEQYF	TGCGCCAGCAGCGGATCCATTGCGGGACGGGATAGCGAGCAGTACTTC
NA	TRBV7-8	NA	TRBJ2-3	CASSLASTPRSTDTQYF	TGTGCCAGCAGCTTAGCGAGCACTCCTCGAAGCACAGATACGCAGTATTTT
NA	TRBV2	NA	TRBJ1-4	CASRADSPNEKLFF	TGTGCCAGCAGAGCAGACAGCCCTAATGAAAAACTGTTTTTT
NA	TRBV3-1/TRBV3-2	NA	TRBJ1-1	CASSQDKNRVTEAFF	TGTGCCAGCAGCCAAGATAAGAACAGGGTTACTGAAGCTTTCTTT
NA	TRBV7-8	TRBD2	TRBJ2-2	CASSLRGGRTGELFF	TGTGCCAGCAGCTTACGGGGGGGCCGGACCGGGGAGCTGTTTTTT
NA	TRBV12-5	TRBD2	TRBJ2-5	CASGLVRSGTSGRSSTETQYF	TGTGCTAGTGGTTTGGTCCGGTCCGGGACTAGCGGGAGGTCATCTACAGAGACCCAGTACTTC
NA	TRBV5-1	TRBD1	TRBJ2-1	CASSRQGDEQFF	TGCGCCAGCAGCCGGCAGGGGGATGAGCAGTTCTTC
NA	TRBV5-1	NA	TRBJ1-1	CASSFRDVGTEAFF	TGCGCCAGCAGCTTCAGGGATGTAGGAACTGAAGCTTTCTTT
NA	TRBV6-5	TRBD1	TRBJ1-1	CASIFGQVNTEAFF	TGTGCCAGCATTTTCGGACAGGTGAACACTGAAGCTTTCTTT
NA	TRBV30	TRBD2	TRBJ2-7	CAWSVRLAGGPNYEQYF	TGTGCCTGGAGTGTACGGCTAGCGGGAGGGCCGAACTACGAGCAGTACTTC
once	TRBV5-6	NA	TRBJ2-7	CASSLARPTYEQYF	TGTGCCAGCAGCTTGGCCAGGCCAACCTACGAGCAGTACTTC
NA	TRBV9	NA	TRBJ1-6	CASSAAGGNSPLHF	TGTGCCAGCAGTGCCGCGGGGGGAAATTCACCCCTCCACTTT
NA	TRBV27	NA	TRBJ2-1	CASSLSPRRYNEQFF	TGTGCCAGCAGTTTATCCCCCCGGAGGTACAATGAGCAGTTCTTC
NA	TRBV18	TRBD1	TRBJ2-7	CASSEGQGTYEQYF	TGTGCCAGCTCCGAGGGACAGGGGACCTACGAGCAGTACTTC
once	TRBV5-4	NA	TRBJ2-3	CASRSDVTGGSSDTQYF	TGTGCCAGCAGGAGCGACGTTACGGGGGGCTCCTCAGATACGCAGTATTTT
NA	TRBV6-2/TRBV6-3	NA	TRBJ1-1	CASSYRGSFFGTEAFF	TGTGCCAGCAGTTACAGAGGTTCTTTTTTTGGAACTGAAGCTTTCTTT
NA	TRBV7-2	TRBD1	TRBJ2-1	CASSKRTGLNEQFF	TGTGCCAGCAGCAAGCGGACAGGCCTCAATGAGCAGTTCTTC
NA	TRBV13	TRBD2	TRBJ2-7	CASRRGGASYEQYF	TGTGCCAGCCGCCGGGGGGGCGCCTCCTACGAGCAGTACTTC
NA	TRBV25-1	NA	TRBJ2-3	CASSEPGRDTQYF	TGTGCCAGCAGTGAACCTGGGAGAGATACGCAGTATTTT
NA	TRBV12-3/TRBV12-4	NA	TRBJ2-1	CASSLTRNNEQFF	TGTGCCAGCAGTTTGACTAGGAATAATGAGCAGTTCTTC
NA	TRBV27	TRBD2	TRBJ2-7	CASSLLAGSYEQYF	TGTGCCAGCAGTTTACTAGCGGGCTCCTACGAGCAGTACTTC